This T cell receptor beta chain emerged from a study of metastatic and nonmetastatic thyroid tumors (dated by TCRdb to the early 2020s). In the study overall: The researchers compared repertoires between peripheral blood samples and tumor or nodule tissue samples from patients with malignant or benign thyroid disease.

The CDR3 numbers 14 residues from cysteine through phenylalanine. Here the CDR3 DNA is all that survives: 42 bases in frame from base 1. Reading the germline V gene gives CDR1 MNHNS and CDR2 SASEGT. The germline ends are 18 bases apart after V is trimmed by 5 bases and J by 8 bases. Before undergoing thyroid surgery, none of the patients had been given any kind of treatment. Patient clinical samples collected from the early 2010s to the late 2010s were retrospectively analysed using T-cell receptor beta sequencing. The protocol used for the library was PCR. TCRdb lists the instrument as Illumina HiSeq 4000. The TCR beta-chain CDR3 region of each patient was profiled by high-throughput sequencing. The authors processed their data as follows. Drawing on CDR3 differences between clinicopathological groups, the researchers built a classifier meant to tell apart patients with distant-metastatic papillary thyroid cancer. To measure repertoire diversity the researchers used the Shannon index, while the Morisita-Horn index served to gauge how similar the tumor and blood repertoires were. TCRdb itself trimmed the public reads at Q25 with fastp, ran MiXCR and retained productive beta chains. It is TCRdb's table, rather than the study itself, that gives the V and J calls and clone size. The sample profile shows fewer than 20,000 clones; less than 30% of them were found once. The top ten hold about 25% of the sample.

What the study reported, not specific to this receptor: In both blood and tumor samples, malignant tumors were reported to have significantly higher TCR beta diversity than benign nodules.

This clone was seen once. The target of this receptor is not known. Base qualities are not recorded, but no much larger clone differs from it by a single base. Evidence from a single read is weak. This TCR was recovered from a male donor with papillary thyroid cancer or a benign thyroid nodule (not recorded which). Some clones in this sample may be carry-over from other donors' samples. The V gene is TRBV6-1 and the J gene is TRBJ1-1; the D gene lacks a confident call. Sequencing was carried out using tumor tissue. The nucleotide sequence reads as follows: TGTGCCAGCAGTAAGAATCAGGTACCGGGGGAAGCTTTCTTT. It translates to CASSKNQVPGEAFF.